One and the same sample provided the 3 T cell receptor beta chains below, sequenced in a study of siplizumab effects on memory and regulatory T cells. Measured with immunoSEQ multiplex PCR; TCRdb has only the in-frame clones, and not every one. The repertoire holds some 64,000 clones, with less than 80% as singletons. Material for sequencing was memory CD4+ T cells sorted from blood. The source of these receptors is a human donor in good health.

This clone was picked up a small number of times. The rearrangement links TRBV9 to TRBJ2-6; D is unresolved. Germline V gene sequence: CDR1 SGDLS, CDR2 YYNGEE. This CDR3 spans 17 amino acids. V lost 0 bases and J 0 bases, leaving 10 bases between the germline ends. The CDR3 here is CASSVAGQNSGANVLTF. The CDR3 DNA is TGTGCCAGCAGCGTAGCGGGCCAGAACTCTGGGGCCAACGTCCTGACTTTC.

This chain uses TRBV5-4 with TRBJ2-1; 11 bases agree with TRBD2. Germline V gene sequence: CDR1 SGHNT, CDR2 YYREEE (reference sequence). J lost 9 bases, V lost 4 bases, and 12 bases had no gene match. The CDR3 is made up of 16 amino acids. CDR3: CASSPIRTSGRSEQFF. In DNA form, the CDR3 reads TGTGCCAGCAGCCCGATTCGGACTAGCGGGCGTAGTGAGCAGTTCTTC.

The genes are TRBV10-3 and TRBJ1-2; TRBD1 is a possible D gene (5 bases). This CDR3 is built from 12 residues. Germline V CDR1 and CDR2: ENHRY, SYGVKD. The ends were cut back, 9 bases at V and 4 bases at J, with 12 bases in the middle. The CDR3 nucleotides read TGTGCCATAAGCAGGGTTAGCTATGGCTACACCTTC. The encoded protein is CAISRVSYGYTF.